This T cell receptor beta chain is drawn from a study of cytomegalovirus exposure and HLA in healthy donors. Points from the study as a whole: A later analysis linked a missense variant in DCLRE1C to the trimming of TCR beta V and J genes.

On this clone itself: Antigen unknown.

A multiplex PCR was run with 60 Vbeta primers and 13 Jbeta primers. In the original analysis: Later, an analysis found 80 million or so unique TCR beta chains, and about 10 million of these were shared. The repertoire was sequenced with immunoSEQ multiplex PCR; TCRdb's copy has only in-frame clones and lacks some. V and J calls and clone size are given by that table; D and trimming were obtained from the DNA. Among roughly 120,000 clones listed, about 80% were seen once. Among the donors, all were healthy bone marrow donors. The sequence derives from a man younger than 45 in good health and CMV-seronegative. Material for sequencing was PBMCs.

In nucleotides, the CDR3 is TGTGCCAGCAGCTTAGATTGGGACAGAAATACGCAGTATTTT. It codes for CASSLDWDRNTQYF. The rearrangement joins TRBV7-8 to TRBJ2-3; 7 nucleotides match TRBD1. Germline CDR1 and CDR2: SGHVS and FQNEAQ. V lost 1 base and J lost 7; bases outside the gene matches: 5. CDR3 length: 14 amino acids.